This TCR beta chain was captured in a study of T-cell memory formation after mild COVID-19. J lost 9 bases, V lost 4 bases, and 9 bases had no gene match. The CDR3 length is 15 residues. Germline CDR1 SEHNR, CDR2 FQNEAQ (reference sequence). TCRdb independently ran MiXCR on the 5' RACE reads; one entry per CDR3 protein. The sample yields around 250,000 distinct CDR3 sequences, under 20% seen once. The chain uses TRBV7-9 and TRBJ2-1; 10 bases are a match to TRBD1. This TCR was recovered from a young man who had mild COVID-19 (a few samples of this study predate the infection). Cell type and time point are not known. The material sequenced was PBMCs or a T cell subset sorted from them (not recorded which). The CDR3 DNA reads as TGTGCCAGCAGCTCCGGGACAGGGGCTCCTCTTGAGCAGTTCTTC. Translation: CASSSGTGAPLEQFF.